This TCR beta chain was identified during a study of CD8+ T cells in alopecia areata. Whole-study results and caveats: While tofacitinib was given, many expanded lesional clones persisted in scalp and blood. Lesional scalp, notably in alopecia totalis/universalis, had clonality above that of normal scalp.

This clone was seen a few times. Antigen specificity is unknown. This sample's treatment: oral pan-JAK inhibitor, 5-10 mg twice daily. Extracted from the samples, RNA was reverse transcribed into cDNA to serve as the sequencing template. Clones were sequenced by immunoSEQ multiplex PCR, and TCRdb holds only the in-frame ones, with some missing. The table records around 210,000 clones, around 65% of them present only once. From germline, CDR1 is MNHEY and CDR2 SMNVEV (reference sequence). V lost 5 bases and J lost 1; bases outside the gene matches: 8. This CDR3 is 16 amino acids long. This clonotype originated in a human donor with alopecia areata. V usage is TRBV27 and J usage is TRBJ1-1; 9 bases line up with TRBD1. Sample: CD4+ T cells sorted from blood, taken at week 4, from a patient treated with tofacitinib. The chain's CDR3 is CASSARTGAGNTEAFF. The CDR3 DNA is TGTGCCAGCAGTGCCCGGACAGGGGCAGGGAACACTGAAGCTTTCTTT.